These 21 T cell receptor beta chains came from one sample sequenced in a study of somatic mutations in cytotoxic T cells in rheumatoid arthritis. Assay used: immunoSEQ multiplex PCR; TCRdb lists only in-frame clones, some missing. The sample holds 15,000 to 20,000 clones, about 73% seen once. Sequenced sample: CD8+ T cells sorted from blood. These receptors all stem from a woman in her sixties in good health.

Written as DNA, the CDR3 is TGTGCCAGCAGTTCCCGGGACAGGGACTACAATGAGCAGTTCTTC. It codes for CASSSRDRDYNEQFF. The genes are TRBV11-1 and TRBJ2-1; 9 nucleotides line up with TRBD1. Germline values: CDR1 SGHAT, CDR2 FQDESV (reference sequence). After removal of 6 bases from V and 3 bases from J, the junction contained 6 bases not matched to a gene. The CDR3 length is 15 residues.

Comments on this clone: Its ends do not fully match the called genes, so a read error is possible. The CDR3 nucleotides are TGTGCCAGCAGCTTGTATAACAGGGGGCTCTACGGGCAGTACTTC. This sequence encodes CASSLYNRGLYGQYF. The chain combines TRBV5-5 with TRBJ2-7; the match to TRBD1 covers 9 bases. The CDR3 totals 15 residues. CDR1 is SGHKS, CDR2 YYEKEE, per germline (reference sequence).

The chain combines TRBV19 with TRBJ1-1; D not certain. Trimming cost V 1 base and J 0 bases, with 3 bases left between them. Per germline, CDR1 LNHDA and CDR2 SQIVND (reference sequence). The length of the CDR3 is 13 residues. Here the CDR3 reads CASSIAVNTEAFF. Here the CDR3 DNA reads TGTGCCAGTAGTATAGCGGTGAACACTGAAGCTTTCTTT.

This chain joins TRBV5-4 and TRBJ1-4; TRBD1 matches at 9 bases. CDR3 length equals 14 residues. Trimming removed 3 bases from V and 5 bases from J; junction bases left unmatched: 2. Looked up from germline, CDR1 is SGHNT and CDR2 is YYREEE (reference sequence). The CDR3, as DNA: TGTGCCAGCAGCTCGGACAGGGGAAATGAAAAACTGTTTTTT. Translation: CASSSDRGNEKLFF.

The chain carries TRBV7-8 and TRBJ2-1, with 12 positions matching TRBD2. The CDR3 loop spans 16 amino acids. CDR1 is SGHVS, CDR2 FQNEAQ, per germline. Trimming cost V 4 bases and J 6 bases; bases outside gene matches: 7. CDR3 in amino acids: CASSSPLAGGPNEQFF. As DNA, the CDR3 is TGTGCCAGCAGCTCTCCGCTAGCGGGAGGGCCCAATGAGCAGTTCTTC.

The genes are TRBV11-2 and TRBJ2-4, with D unresolved. This CDR3 is 16 amino acids long. Germline CDR1 is SGHAT and CDR2 is FQNNGV. V was trimmed by 1 base and J by 7 bases, leaving 17 bases between them. This CDR3 reads CASSLVSASTRNIQYF. The CDR3, as DNA: TGTGCCAGCAGCTTAGTATCCGCCTCAACAAGGAACATTCAGTACTTC.

The rearrangement links TRBV27 to TRBJ1-4, with 7 nucleotides matching TRBD1. The CDR3 consists of 14 residues. Losses at the gene ends were 7 bases for V and 10 bases for J; bases not matched to a gene: 12. The germline CDR1 and CDR2 sequences are MNHEY and SMNVEV (reference sequence). Here the CDR3 reads CASKGTELSRKLFF. The CDR3 coding sequence is TGTGCCAGCAAAGGGACAGAGCTCTCCCGAAAACTGTTTTTT. Looking up the rest from reference TRBV27 and TRBJ1-4 gives the full variable domain: EAQVTQNPRYLITVTGKKLTVTCSQNMNHEYMSWYRQDPGLGLRQIYYSMNVEVTDKGDVPEGYKVSRKEKRNFPLILESPSPNQTSLYFCASKGTELSRKLFFGSGTQLSVL.

The chain uses TRBV5-5 and TRBJ2-7; D gene ambiguous. The CDR3 totals 13 residues. V was trimmed by 2 bases and J by 0 bases, leaving 6 bases between them. CDR1 and CDR2 from the germline V gene are SGHKS and YYEKEE (reference sequence). The CDR3 here is CASSFGVSYEQYF. DNA of the CDR3: TGTGCCAGCAGCTTTGGGGTCTCCTACGAGCAGTACTTC.

The chain employs TRBV7-8 and TRBJ1-6; 10 bases align to TRBD1. The CDR3 is made up of 14 amino acids. V shed 8 bases and J 5 bases; nucleotides not matched to a gene: 3. Germline-derived CDR1 and CDR2 are SGHVS and FQNEAQ. The CDR3 DNA sequence: TGTGCCAGCGACAGGGGGCTTAATAATTCACCCCTCCACTTT. Protein: CASDRGLNNSPLHF.

The CDR3 sequence is CARSLRRQGVYNEQFF. Here the CDR3 DNA reads TGTGCCAGAAGCCTCAGAAGACAGGGGGTTTACAATGAGCAGTTCTTC. The chain recombines TRBV7-5 with TRBJ2-1; TRBD1 was called by the table and not checked on the DNA. TRBV7-5 is a recognized pseudogene. The length of the CDR3 is 16 residues.

The chain combines TRBV15 with TRBJ2-2, with D maybe TRBD2 (5 bases). This CDR3 is built from 13 residues. V was trimmed by 8 bases and J by 4 bases, leaving 11 bases between them. Germline V lookup: CDR1 LNHNV, CDR2 YYDKDF (reference sequence). The CDR3 loop is CATPIEGTGELFF. The CDR3 nucleotides read TGTGCCACCCCTATCGAGGGCACCGGGGAGCTGTTTTTT. Drawing the rest from reference TRBV15 and TRBJ2-2, the complete variable domain is DAMVIQNPRYQVTQFGKPVTLSCSQTLNHNVMYWYQQKSSQAPKLLFHYYDKDFNNEADTPDNFQSRRPNTSFCFLDIRSPGLGDTAMYLCATPIEGTGELFFGEGSRLTVL.

V and J are TRBV6-5 and TRBJ1-2; D gene unclear. The CDR3 extends over 15 amino acids. In germline, CDR1 is MNHEY, CDR2 SVGAGI. V was cut by 2 bases and J by 0 bases, with 10 bases left in between. The CDR3 nucleotides read TGTGCCAGCAGTTACGGAGGTCAGACTAACTATGGCTACACCTTC. The encoded protein is CASSYGGQTNYGYTF.

The gene calls are TRBV7-2 and TRBJ2-7; no firm D call. The CDR3 runs 13 residues. V was clipped by 1 base and J by 1 base, with 5 bases between them. Germline assignment: CDR1 SGHTA and CDR2 FQGNSA. This CDR3 reads CASSLVWSYEQYF. CDR3 coding DNA: TGTGCCAGCAGCTTAGTATGGTCCTACGAGCAGTACTTC.

The rearrangement joins TRBV5-4 to TRBJ1-2; the D is unclear. Germline CDR1 and CDR2: SGHNT and YYREEE (reference sequence). The CDR3 is made up of 16 amino acids. Trimming removed 4 bases at V and 3 bases at J, with 19 bases between. The CDR3 DNA reads as TGTGCCAGCAGCCCTGGTCAGCAGATTCCTCACTATGGCTACACCTTC. This sequence encodes CASSPGQQIPHYGYTF.

The chain combines TRBV4-1 with TRBJ1-2, with D possibly matching TRBD1 (6 bases). This CDR3 is 17 amino acids long. CDR1 is MGHRA, CDR2 YSYEKL, per germline. Trimming shortened V by 0 bases and J by 0 bases, and 14 bases separated the two germline ends. The CDR3 sequence: CASSQDEGEIANYGYTF. CDR3 in DNA: TGCGCCAGCAGCCAAGATGAGGGGGAGATAGCTAACTATGGCTACACCTTC.

This clone was observed once. The chain uses TRBV11-2 and TRBJ2-7; 8 bases are a match to TRBD1. The CDR3 contains 16 residues. Germline values: CDR1 SGHAT, CDR2 FQNNGV. V shed 0 bases and J 0 bases; nucleotides not matched to a gene: 4. CDR3 in amino acids: CASSLDRGTGSYEQYF. Written as DNA, the CDR3 is TGTGCCAGCAGCTTAGATAGGGGGACAGGCTCCTACGAGCAGTACTTC. Full variable domain (rest looked up from reference TRBV11-2 and TRBJ2-7): EAGVAQSPRYKIIEKRQSVAFWCNPISGHATLYWYQQILGQGPKLLIQFQNNGVVDDSQLPKDRFSAERLKGVDSTLKIQPAKLEDSAVYLCASSLDRGTGSYEQYFGPGTRLTVT.

This clone has only a few counts. The V gene is TRBV7-9, the J gene TRBJ2-1; TRBD2 agrees at 14 bases. V lost 5 bases and J lost 12; bases outside the gene matches: 3. CDR1 is SEHNR and CDR2 is FQNEAQ in the germline V gene (reference sequence). The CDR3 has 13 residues. Here the CDR3 reads CASSLGLAGVQFF. The CDR3 DNA sequence: TGTGCCAGCAGCCTGGGACTAGCGGGAGTGCAGTTCTTC.

The sample holds a few counts of this clone. The V call is TRBV5-6, the J call TRBJ2-2, with D possibly matching TRBD1 (6 bases). This CDR3 is 15 amino acids long. Trimming removed 1 base at V and 0 bases at J, with 7 bases between. The germline V gene has CDR1 SGHDT and CDR2 YYEEEE. The CDR3 here is CASSLPGANTGELFF. CDR3 DNA sequence: TGTGCCAGCAGCTTGCCAGGGGCGAACACCGGGGAGCTGTTTTTT.

This clone was counted a few times. V usage is TRBV4-1 and J usage is TRBJ1-1, with D uncertain. Germline V CDR1 and CDR2: MGHRA, YSYEKL. Between the trimmed V and J ends, which lost 0 bases and 2 bases, there was a span of 7 bases. This CDR3 has 14 amino acids. Here the CDR3 DNA reads TGCGCCAGCAGCCAAGATGTCGTTAACACTGAAGCTTTCTTT. It codes for CASSQDVVNTEAFF.

The rearrangement uses TRBV10-3 and TRBJ1-2; D gene unclear. The germline CDR1 and CDR2 sequences are ENHRY and SYGVKD. Deletions cut 3 bases from V and 0 bases from J, with 11 bases between. This CDR3 is 15 amino acids long. The CDR3: CAISDDSKANYGYTF. The DNA for the CDR3 is TGTGCCATCAGTGACGATTCAAAAGCTAACTATGGCTACACCTTC.

J is TRBJ1-5 and V is TRBV6-1, with 10 bases that match TRBD1. The CDR3 extends over 15 amino acids. Germline CDR1 MNHNS, CDR2 SASEGT. V dropped 1 base and J dropped 11; count of bases not matched to a gene: 8. The CDR3 sequence: CASSEDGQGGVAQHF. As DNA, the CDR3 is TGTGCCAGCAGTGAAGATGGACAGGGGGGTGTGGCCCAGCATTTT.